These 17 T cell receptor beta chains share one sample of origin, sequenced in a study of T cell repertoires in cytomegalovirus infection. TCRdb re-called the reads with MiXCR, one entry per CDR3 protein. The table shows hundreds of thousands of distinct CDR3 sequences, with about a sixth occurring only once. Sequencing was performed on PBMCs. Source of these receptors: a human donor in good health (CMV status not recorded). Some clones in this sample may be carry-over from other donors' samples.

The chain is built from TRBV10-3 and TRBJ2-7; D possibly corresponds to TRBD1 (6 bases). Germline V gives CDR1 ENHRY, CDR2 SYGVKD. The CDR3 loop spans 13 amino acids. Trimming cost V 7 bases and J 2 bases, with 12 bases left between them. The CDR3 region has the DNA TGTGCCATCACTGACAGGCCCACCTACGAGCAGTACTTC. As protein: CAITDRPTYEQYF.

The chain is built from TRBV24-1 and TRBJ2-1; 7 bases fit TRBD2. V trimming: 0 bases; J trimming: 1 base; junction bases outside the gene matches: 14. CDR1 and CDR2 (germline): KGHDR, SFDVKD. The CDR3 extends over 20 amino acids. CDR3: CATSDLTSEVWWSSYNEQFF. CDR3 sequence (DNA): TGTGCCACCAGTGATTTGACTAGCGAGGTCTGGTGGAGTTCCTACAATGAGCAGTTCTTC.

This clonotype was counted at least ten times. The V call is TRBV11-1, the J call TRBJ1-1; a possible D gene is TRBD1 (5 bases). V was trimmed by 5 bases and J by 0 bases, leaving 7 bases between them. This CDR3 has 13 amino acids. The V gene's germline CDR1 is SGHAT and CDR2 FQDESV (reference sequence). CDR3 in DNA: TGTGCCAGCAGCGTGACAGTGAACACTGAAGCTTTCTTT. This codes for CASSVTVNTEAFF.

This clonotype was observed a single time. V and J are TRBV7-3 and TRBJ2-3; a possible D gene is TRBD2 (7 bases). The CDR3 contains 13 residues. Germline CDR1 is SGHTA and CDR2 is FQGTGA. The CDR3 sequence: CLSFGGASDTQYF. CDR3 DNA: TGTTTATCGTTTGGGGGGGCCTCAGATACGCAGTATTTT.

V is TRBV5-1 and J is TRBJ2-3, with D unclear. The germline V and J ends were trimmed by 1 base and 4 bases, with 13 bases remaining between them. The CDR3 is 15 amino acids. Per germline, CDR1 SGHRS and CDR2 YFSETQ. The CDR3 nucleotides read TGCGCCAGCAGCTTGTGGCAGGCTGGGGCAGATACGCAGTATTTT. Translating gives CASSLWQAGADTQYF.

This clonotype was recorded many times. The CDR3 sequence is CASSGNWSPMNTEAFF. CDR3 coding DNA: TGTGCCAGCAGTGGGAACTGGTCACCTATGAACACTGAAGCTTTCTTT. The chain has TRBV6-1 and TRBJ1-1; D remains ambiguous. From germline, CDR1 is MNHNS and CDR2 SASEGT. The CDR3 loop spans 16 amino acids. V was trimmed by 4 bases and J by 0 bases, leaving 15 bases between them.

This clonotype occurred many times. The V gene is TRBV7-2, the J gene TRBJ2-6; D unclear. Between the trimmed V and J ends, which lost 5 bases and 5 bases, there was a span of 7 bases. CDR3 length equals 13 residues. CDR1 and CDR2 from the germline V gene are SGHTA and FQGNSA. DNA for the CDR3: TGTGCCAGCAGCGAGAGGTGGGCCAACGTCCTGACTTTC. Translation: CASSERWANVLTF.

This clonotype was counted many times. The V call is TRBV6-1, the J call TRBJ2-7; D is tentatively TRBD1 or TRBD2 (6 bases each). The germline V gene encodes CDR1 MNHNS and CDR2 SASEGT. V lost 7 bases, J lost 5 bases, and 18 bases lay in between. The CDR3 consists of 14 residues. The CDR3 bases are TGTGCCAGCACCAAACGGGCAGGGGAGGACGAGCAGTACTTC. Its translation: CASTKRAGEDEQYF.

This chain joins TRBV28 and TRBJ2-3, with 8 bases identical to TRBD2. Germline lookup yields CDR1 MDHEN and CDR2 SYDVKM. Unmatched junction bases numbered 10, after V lost 5 bases and J lost 6 bases. This CDR3 comprises 15 residues. Written as DNA, the CDR3 is TGTGCCAGCAGTCCCCCTAGCGGGCTAAGGGATACGCAGTATTTT. Encoded protein: CASSPPSGLRDTQYF.

In this sample, this clonotype turned up a few times. The V call is TRBV29-1, the J call TRBJ2-3, with a possible D match to TRBD1 (5 bases). V lost 6 bases and J lost 4, with 17 bases in between. Germline CDR1 reads SQVTM; CDR2 reads ANQGSEA. CDR3 length: 14 amino acids. The chain's CDR3 is CSVESGSNADTQYF. The CDR3 nucleotides read TGCAGCGTCGAATCAGGGTCAAACGCAGATACGCAGTATTTT.

The rearrangement links TRBV7-9 to TRBJ2-5; D unclear. Germline V lookup: CDR1 SEHNR, CDR2 FQNEAQ (reference sequence). This CDR3 is built from 15 residues. V was clipped by 3 bases and J by 2 bases, with 13 bases between them. CDR3 region: CASSFLQLKQETQYF. The CDR3 DNA reads as TGTGCCAGCAGCTTCTTGCAGCTAAAACAAGAGACCCAGTACTTC.

J is TRBJ2-5 and V is TRBV29-1, with 7 nucleotides matching TRBD1. V shed 6 bases and J 0 bases; nucleotides not matched to a gene: 4. The germline gives CDR1 SQVTM, CDR2 ANQGSEA. This CDR3 contains 13 residues. The CDR3 DNA reads TGCAGCGTCCCGACAGGGAACCAAGAGACCCAGTACTTC. As protein: CSVPTGNQETQYF.

In this sample, this clonotype turned up many times. The V call is TRBV7-9, the J call TRBJ2-1; 11 bases agree with TRBD2. This CDR3 has 15 residues. V lost 3 bases, J lost 8 bases, and 6 bases stayed unmatched. Germline CDR1 is SEHNR and CDR2 is FQNEAQ (reference sequence). CDR3 nucleotide sequence: TGTGCCAGCAGCTTTAGCGGGGGGGCCGGCGATGAGCAGTTCTTC. This gives the protein CASSFSGGAGDEQFF.

In its sample, this clonotype was seen a few times. The gene calls are TRBV7-2 and TRBJ2-5; a weak D match, TRBD1 (6 bases). The CDR3 sequence is 13 residues long. Per the germline V gene, CDR1 is SGHTA and CDR2 is FQGNSA. V lost 5 bases to trimming and J lost 1 base, with 8 bases between them. This CDR3 is CASSGQFQETQYF. As DNA, the CDR3 is TGTGCCAGCAGCGGACAGTTCCAAGAGACCCAGTACTTC.

This clonotype occurred a few times. This chain joins TRBV6-6 and TRBJ2-5; tentatively, D is TRBD1 (7 bases). V was pared by 6 bases and J by 5 bases, with 19 bases between. The length of the CDR3 is 15 residues. Germline V gene sequence: CDR1 MNHNY, CDR2 SVGAGI (reference sequence). CDR3 sequence reads: CASRNRAGGLETQYF. DNA of the CDR3: TGTGCCAGCAGGAACCGGGCAGGGGGGCTGGAGACCCAGTACTTC.

This clonotype was recorded a few times. The chain couples TRBV4-3 to TRBJ1-1; D remains ambiguous. The CDR3 has 15 amino acids. Germline V gene lookup returns CDR1 LGHNA and CDR2 YSLEER. Trimming removed 1 base at V and 4 bases at J, with 13 bases between. The CDR3 DNA reads TGCGCCAGCAGCCAAGCTTATTTGTCGGGCACTGAAGCTTTCTTT. Amino acid sequence: CASSQAYLSGTEAFF.

In its sample, this clonotype was seen many times. The genes are TRBV7-2 and TRBJ2-7; D gene ambiguous. Germline V lookup: CDR1 SGHTA, CDR2 FQGNSA. The CDR3 length is 16 residues. V shed 0 bases and J shed 0 bases, with 12 bases lying between them. The CDR3 DNA is TGTGCCAGCAGCTTAGCCGCGACACCTAGCTCCTACGAGCAGTACTTC. Protein: CASSLAATPSSYEQYF.